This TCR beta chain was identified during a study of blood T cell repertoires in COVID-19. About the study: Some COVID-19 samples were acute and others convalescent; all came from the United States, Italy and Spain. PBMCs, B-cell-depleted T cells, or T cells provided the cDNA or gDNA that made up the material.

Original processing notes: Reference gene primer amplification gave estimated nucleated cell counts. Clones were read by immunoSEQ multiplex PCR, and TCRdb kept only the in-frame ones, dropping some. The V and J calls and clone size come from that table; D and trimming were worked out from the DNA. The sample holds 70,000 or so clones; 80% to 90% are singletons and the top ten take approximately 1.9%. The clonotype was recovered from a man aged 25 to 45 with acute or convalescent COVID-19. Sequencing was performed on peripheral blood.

CDR3 loop: CASSYSRIQGQETQYF. The CDR3 nucleotides read TGTGCCAGCAGTTACTCGAGAATACAGGGACAAGAGACCCAGTACTTC. The chain joins TRBV6-5 to TRBJ2-5; D perhaps matches TRBD1 (6 bases). This CDR3 has 16 residues. Germline CDR1 MNHEY, CDR2 SVGAGI. V lost 0 bases, J lost 2 bases, and 13 bases lay in between.